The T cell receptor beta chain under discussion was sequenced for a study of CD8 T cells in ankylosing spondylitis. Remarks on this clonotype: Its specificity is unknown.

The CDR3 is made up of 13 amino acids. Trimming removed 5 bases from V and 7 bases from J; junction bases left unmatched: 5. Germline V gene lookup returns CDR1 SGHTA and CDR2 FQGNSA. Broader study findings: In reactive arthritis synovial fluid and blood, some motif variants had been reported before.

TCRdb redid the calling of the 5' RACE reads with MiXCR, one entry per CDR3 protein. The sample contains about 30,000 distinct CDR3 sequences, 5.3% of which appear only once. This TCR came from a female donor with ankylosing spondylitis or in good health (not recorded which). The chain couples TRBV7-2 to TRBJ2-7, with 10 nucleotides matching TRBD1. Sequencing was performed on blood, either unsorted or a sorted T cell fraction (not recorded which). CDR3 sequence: CASSLDRGREQYF. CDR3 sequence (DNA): TGTGCCAGCAGCCTAGACAGGGGGCGGGAGCAGTACTTC. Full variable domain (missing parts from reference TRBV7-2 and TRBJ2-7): GAGVSQSPSNKVTEKGKDVELRCDPISGHTALYWYRQSLGQGLEFLIYFQGNSAPDKSGLPSDRFSAERTGGSVSTLTIQRTQQEDSAVYLCASSLDRGREQYFGPGTRLTVT.